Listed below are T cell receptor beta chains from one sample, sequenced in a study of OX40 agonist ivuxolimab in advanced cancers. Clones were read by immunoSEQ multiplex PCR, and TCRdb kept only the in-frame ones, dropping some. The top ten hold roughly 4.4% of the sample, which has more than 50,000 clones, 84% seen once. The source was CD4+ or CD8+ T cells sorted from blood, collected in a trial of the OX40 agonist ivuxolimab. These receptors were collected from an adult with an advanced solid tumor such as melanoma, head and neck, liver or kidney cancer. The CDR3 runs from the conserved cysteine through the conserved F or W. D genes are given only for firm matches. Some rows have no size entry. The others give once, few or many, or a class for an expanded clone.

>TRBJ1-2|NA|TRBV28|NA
CASSFGTEYYGYTF
TGTGCCAGCAGTTTTGGGACGGAGTACTATGGCTACACCTTC
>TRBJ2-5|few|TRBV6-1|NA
CASSEVARTRGTQYF
TGTGCCAGCAGTGAAGTGGCACGGACGCGTGGGACCCAGTACTTC
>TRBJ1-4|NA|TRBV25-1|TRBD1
CASRPKGTGSNEKLFF
TGTGCCAGCAGGCCGAAGGGGACAGGGTCTAATGAAAAACTGTTTTTT
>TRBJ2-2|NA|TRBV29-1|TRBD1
CSVALRGRTGELFF
TGCAGCGTGGCCCTCAGGGGGCGCACCGGGGAGCTGTTTTTT
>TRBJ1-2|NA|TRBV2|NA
CASSETRTSYGYTF
TGTGCCAGCAGTGAAACCCGGACTTCCTATGGCTACACCTTC
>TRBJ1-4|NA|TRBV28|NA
CASSSIQTDYEKLFF
TGTGCCAGCAGCTCCATCCAGACGGATTATGAAAAACTGTTTTTT
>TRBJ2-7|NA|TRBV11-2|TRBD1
CASSLNRGRLHEQYF
TGTGCCAGCAGCTTGAACAGGGGGCGATTACACGAGCAGTACTTC
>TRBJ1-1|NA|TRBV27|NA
CASSTTVLRTEAFF
TGTGCCAGCAGTACGACAGTACTAAGGACTGAAGCTTTCTTT
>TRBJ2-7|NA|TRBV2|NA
CASTWADTYEQYF
TGTGCCAGCACGTGGGCGGACACCTACGAGCAGTACTTC
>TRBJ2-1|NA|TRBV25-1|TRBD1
CASSDSPGQGASYNEQFF
TGTGCCAGCAGTGATTCCCCGGGACAGGGGGCTTCCTACAATGAGCAGTTCTTC
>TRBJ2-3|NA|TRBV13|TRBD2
CASSRTSGGYNTDTQYF
TGTGCCAGCAGTCGGACTAGCGGGGGCTATAACACAGATACGCAGTATTTT
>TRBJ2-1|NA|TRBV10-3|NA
CAISEKGAPTGSYNEQFF
TGTGCCATCAGTGAGAAGGGCGCGCCCACGGGCTCCTACAATGAGCAGTTCTTC
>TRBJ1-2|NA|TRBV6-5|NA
CASNGGRTLDGYTF
TGTGCCAGCAATGGCGGCAGGACCTTAGATGGCTACACCTTC
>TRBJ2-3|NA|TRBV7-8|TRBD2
CASSSRTSGSKDTQYF
TGTGCCAGCAGCTCACGGACTAGCGGGAGTAAAGATACGCAGTATTTT
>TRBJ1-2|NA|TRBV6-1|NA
CASSEVASGGYTF
TGTGCCAGCAGTGAAGTGGCATCGGGCGGCTACACCTTC
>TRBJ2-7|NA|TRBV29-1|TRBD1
CSAAGQGYEQYF
TGCAGCGCTGCGGGACAGGGGTACGAGCAGTACTTC
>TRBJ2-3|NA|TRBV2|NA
CASRSNVPRQDTQYF
TGTGCCAGCAGATCGAACGTACCGAGACAAGATACGCAGTATTTT
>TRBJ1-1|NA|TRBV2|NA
CASSEWGRTEAFF
TGTGCCAGCAGTGAATGGGGTAGAACTGAAGCTTTCTTT
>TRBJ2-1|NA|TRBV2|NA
CASSEYTGNEQFF
TGTGCCAGCAGTGAATATACGGGGAATGAGCAGTTCTTC
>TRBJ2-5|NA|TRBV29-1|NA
CSAHQGTHEETQYF
TGCAGCGCCCACCAGGGGACACATGAAGAGACCCAGTACTTC
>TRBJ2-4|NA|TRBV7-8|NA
CASSLTPAGEKSIQYF
TGTGCCAGCAGCTTGACTCCCGCAGGTGAAAAAAGCATTCAGTACTTC
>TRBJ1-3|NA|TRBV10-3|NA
CAISEQSFSGNTIYF
TGTGCCATCAGTGAGCAGAGCTTCTCTGGAAACACCATATATTTT
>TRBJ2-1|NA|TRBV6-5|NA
CASSYGTNNEQFF
TGTGCCAGCAGTTACGGAACAAACAATGAGCAGTTCTTC
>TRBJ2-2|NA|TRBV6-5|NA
CASSYSGGRNTGELFF
TGTGCCAGCAGTTACTCGGGGGGGCGAAACACCGGGGAGCTGTTTTTT
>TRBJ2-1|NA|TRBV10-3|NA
CAISVGRSYNEQFF
TGTGCCATCAGTGTGGGACGGAGCTACAATGAGCAGTTCTTC
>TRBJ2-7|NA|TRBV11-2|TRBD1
CASSFPGQGKYEQYF
TGTGCCAGCAGCTTTCCGGGACAGGGTAAATACGAGCAGTACTTC
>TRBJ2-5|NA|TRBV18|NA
CASSPLEETQYF
TGTGCCAGCTCACCATTGGAAGAGACCCAGTACTTC
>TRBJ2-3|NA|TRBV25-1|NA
CASSAPGTDTQYF
TGTGCCAGCAGTGCGCCTGGCACAGATACGCAGTATTTT
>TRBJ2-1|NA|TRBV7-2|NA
CASSGALGSYNEQFF
TGTGCCAGCAGCGGCGCGCTAGGCTCCTACAATGAGCAGTTCTTC
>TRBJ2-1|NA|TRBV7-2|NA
CASSLAGLNEQFF
TGTGCCAGCAGCTTAGCAGGCCTCAATGAGCAGTTCTTC
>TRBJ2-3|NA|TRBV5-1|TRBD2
CASSPGLADTQYF
TGCGCCAGCAGCCCGGGACTAGCTGATACGCAGTATTTT
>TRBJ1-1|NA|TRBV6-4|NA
CASSPQGPGEAFF
TGTGCCAGCAGTCCCCAGGGGCCAGGTGAAGCTTTCTTT
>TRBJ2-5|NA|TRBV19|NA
CASSFSGEETQYF
TGTGCCAGTAGTTTCTCAGGGGAAGAGACCCAGTACTTC
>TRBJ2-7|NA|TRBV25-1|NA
CASSEYGERREQYF
TGTGCCAGCAGTGAATATGGGGAACGGCGCGAGCAGTACTTC
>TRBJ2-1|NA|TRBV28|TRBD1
CASAQGQGPFNEQFF
TGTGCCAGCGCGCAGGGACAGGGGCCCTTCAATGAGCAGTTCTTC
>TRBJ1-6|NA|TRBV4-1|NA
CASSSSGTWESPLHF
TGCGCCAGCAGCTCGTCCGGGACATGGGAGTCACCCCTCCACTTT
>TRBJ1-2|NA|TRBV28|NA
CASSFPDNYGYTF
TGTGCCAGCAGTTTTCCAGACAACTATGGCTACACCTTC
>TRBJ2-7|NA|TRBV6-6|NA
CASRPQGYEQYF
TGTGCCAGCAGACCCCAGGGCTACGAGCAGTACTTC
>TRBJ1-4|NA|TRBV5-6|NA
CASSAQGIGDEKLFF
TGTGCCAGCAGCGCCCAGGGGATTGGAGATGAAAAACTGTTTTTT
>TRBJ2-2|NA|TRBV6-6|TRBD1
CASSSGQSTGELFF
TGTGCCAGCAGTTCGGGACAGAGCACCGGGGAGCTGTTTTTT
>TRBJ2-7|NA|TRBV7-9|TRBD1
CASSLQGALSQSSYEQYF
TGTGCCAGCAGCTTACAGGGGGCGCTTTCTCAGAGTTCCTACGAGCAGTACTTC
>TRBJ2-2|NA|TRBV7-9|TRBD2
CASSNLAGVNTGELFF
TGTGCCAGCAGCAACCTAGCGGGGGTGAACACCGGGGAGCTGTTTTTT